These T cell receptor beta chains were read from a single sample in a study of response to subunit inactivated influenza vaccine. In TCRdb, the RT-PCR reads were re-called with MiXCR into one record per CDR3 protein. The profile shows hundreds of thousands of distinct CDR3 sequences, more than 11% of them singletons. Sequenced here: PBMCs from blood, sampled 14 days before vaccination. Receptors originate from a man in his forties or fifties who received an inactivated influenza vaccine. Both conserved end residues are part of each CDR3.

V	CDR3
TRBV10-2	CASRPGTGYGYTF
TRBV19	CASTQTGPTENIQYF
TRBV4-3	CASSRMLRANVLTF
TRBV4-3	CASTVYRGYTEAFF
TRBV29-1	CSVDEGSRTEAFF
TRBV7-9	CASSLVFHSYNEQFF
TRBV29-1	CSVVPGETEAFF
TRBV5-1	CASSFGGYGNTIYF
TRBV6-2/TRBV6-3	CASNPRTGDTYEQYF
TRBV6-1	CASSGTGIGTQYF
TRBV6-2/TRBV6-3	CASTDKAGVPTYEQYF
TRBV2	CASSAGTGNQPQHF
TRBV2	CASNWARDNEQFF
TRBV6-1	CASRSSGRDEQFF
TRBV7-7	CASSQDSSGELFF
TRBV6-5	CASSSTGTVEKLFF
TRBV2	CASSDGGANVLTF
TRBV4-3	CASSQDIRLAGADTQYF
TRBV5-1	CASSLLLAGGEQFF
TRBV4-2	CASSQGVATEQFF
TRBV14	CASSQGPINSPLHF
TRBV2	CASSNLASEQFF
TRBV3-1	CASSQGYLSGQYYEQYF
TRBV6-2/TRBV6-3	CASSHGTGAYNQPQHF
TRBV9	CASSVQGTGELFF
TRBV6-2/TRBV6-3	CASSYPLAGVSETQYF
TRBV6-1	CASSGPRTAMNTEAFF
TRBV20-1	CSARLSEGRYNEQFF
TRBV27	CASSSDWGSAYEQYF
TRBV7-9	CASSLPEMNTEAFF
TRBV5-1	CASSLDGRNSPLHF
TRBV11-2	CASSSDQDLEQYF
TRBV14	CASSQGQGQYF
TRBV21-1	CASSIFRRAGKGGYEQFF
TRBV11-1	CASRGVGFNEQFF
TRBV7-7	CASSLARTANTQYF
TRBV5-1	CASSLDRGRNSPLHF
TRBV20-1	CSARPRGLLFGYGYTF
TRBV6-2/TRBV6-3	CASSFPSGRAVGIQYF